The clone carrying this T cell receptor (beta chain) has only one observation. These data originate in a study of CD8+CD57+ T cells in acquired aplastic anemia. At the level of the study: Average DNA yield from sorted CD4+ and CD8+ cells was approximately 3 ug.

Patients chosen for sequencing had shown CD8+CD57+ cell expansion by flow cytometry. Trimming cost V 5 bases and J 8 bases, with 21 bases left between them. CDR1 is KGHDR and CDR2 is SFDVKD in the germline V gene. This CDR3 has 16 amino acids. Genomic DNA provided the template from which TCR beta VDJ and CDR3 profiles were obtained. TCRdb reprocessed the reads with MiXCR, giving one entry per CDR3 protein. The table shows roughly 500,000 distinct CDR3 sequences, with roughly a third occurring only once. What was sequenced was sorted CD4+, CD8+, or CD8+CD57+ T cells (not recorded which) from PBMCs. The sequence derives from a human donor with aplastic anemia. The chain couples TRBV24-1 to TRBJ2-1, with a possible D match to TRBD2 (5 bases). The CDR3 here is CATSGRAGKALDEQFF. CDR3 DNA: TGTGCCACCAGTGGTCGAGCCGGGAAAGCGTTGGATGAGCAGTTCTTC.